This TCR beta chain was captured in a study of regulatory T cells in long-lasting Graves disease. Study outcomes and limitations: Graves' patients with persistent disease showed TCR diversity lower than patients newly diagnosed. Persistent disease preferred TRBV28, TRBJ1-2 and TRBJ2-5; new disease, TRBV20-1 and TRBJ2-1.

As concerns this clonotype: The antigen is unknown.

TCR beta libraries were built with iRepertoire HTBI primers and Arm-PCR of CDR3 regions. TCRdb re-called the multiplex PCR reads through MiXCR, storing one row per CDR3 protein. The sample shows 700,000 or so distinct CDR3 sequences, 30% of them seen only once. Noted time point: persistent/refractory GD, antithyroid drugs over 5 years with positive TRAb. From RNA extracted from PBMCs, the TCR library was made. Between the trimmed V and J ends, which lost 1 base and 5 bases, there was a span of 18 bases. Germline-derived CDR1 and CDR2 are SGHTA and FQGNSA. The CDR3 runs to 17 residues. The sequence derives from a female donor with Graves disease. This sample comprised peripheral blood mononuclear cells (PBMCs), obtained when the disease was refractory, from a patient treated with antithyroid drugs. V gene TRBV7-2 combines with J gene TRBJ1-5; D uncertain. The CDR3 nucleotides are TGTGCCAGCAGCTTAGTTTTCGGGGATAGCGTGGATCAGCCCCAGCATTTT. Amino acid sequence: CASSLVFGDSVDQPQHF.